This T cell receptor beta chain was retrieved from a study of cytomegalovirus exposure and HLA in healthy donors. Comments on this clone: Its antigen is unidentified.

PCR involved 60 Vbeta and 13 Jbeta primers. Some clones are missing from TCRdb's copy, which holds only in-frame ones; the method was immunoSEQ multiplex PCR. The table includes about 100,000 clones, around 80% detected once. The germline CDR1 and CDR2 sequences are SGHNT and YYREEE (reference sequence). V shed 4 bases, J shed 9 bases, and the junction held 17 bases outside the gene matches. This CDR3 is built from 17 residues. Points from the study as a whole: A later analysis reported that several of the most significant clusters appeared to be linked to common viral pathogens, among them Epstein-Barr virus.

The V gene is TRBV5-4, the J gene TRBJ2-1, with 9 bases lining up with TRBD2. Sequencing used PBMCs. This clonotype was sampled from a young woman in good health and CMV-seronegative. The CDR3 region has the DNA TGTGCCAGCAGCCCGCGCGGGGGGGCCCCGGCGTGGCTTGAGCAGTTCTTC. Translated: CASSPRGGAPAWLEQFF.